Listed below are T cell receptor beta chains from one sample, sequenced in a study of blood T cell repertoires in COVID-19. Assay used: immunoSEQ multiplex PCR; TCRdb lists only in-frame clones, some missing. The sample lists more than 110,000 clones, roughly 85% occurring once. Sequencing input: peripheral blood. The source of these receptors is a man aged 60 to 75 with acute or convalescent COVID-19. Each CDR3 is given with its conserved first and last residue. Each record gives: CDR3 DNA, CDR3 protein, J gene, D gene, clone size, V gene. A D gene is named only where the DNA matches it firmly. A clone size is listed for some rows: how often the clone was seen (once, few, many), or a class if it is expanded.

CDR3nt: TGTGCCAGCAGCTCACCGACTAGCGGCTACAATGAGCAGTTCTTC
CDR3aa: CASSSPTSGYNEQFF
j_gene: TRBJ2-1
d_gene: TRBD2
abundance: -
v_gene: TRBV13

CDR3nt: TGTGCCAGCAGTGACAAATATGAAAAACTGTTTTTT
CDR3aa: CASSDKYEKLFF
j_gene: TRBJ1-4
d_gene: -
abundance: -
v_gene: TRBV6-1

CDR3nt: TGCGCCAGCAGCATTTACAGGGCCGGGGAGCTGTTTTTT
CDR3aa: CASSIYRAGELFF
j_gene: TRBJ2-2
d_gene: -
abundance: -
v_gene: TRBV5-1

CDR3nt: TGTGCCAGCAACCCCAGATCAGGGGATTCCTACGAGCAGTACTTC
CDR3aa: CASNPRSGDSYEQYF
j_gene: TRBJ2-7
d_gene: -
abundance: -
v_gene: TRBV2

CDR3nt: TGTGCCAGCAGCTTACAGGGATACGAGCAGTACTTC
CDR3aa: CASSLQGYEQYF
j_gene: TRBJ2-7
d_gene: -
abundance: -
v_gene: TRBV11-2

CDR3nt: TGTGCCAGCGGGAGAGCGTCCTACTACGAGCAGTACTTC
CDR3aa: CASGRASYYEQYF
j_gene: TRBJ2-7
d_gene: -
abundance: -
v_gene: TRBV5-6

CDR3nt: TGTGCCAGCAGTGCCCGACAGGGGATGAGCACAGATACGCAGTATTTT
CDR3aa: CASSARQGMSTDTQYF
j_gene: TRBJ2-3
d_gene: TRBD1
abundance: -
v_gene: TRBV6-1

CDR3nt: TGTGCCAGTAGTCCGACGACAGGATCCTTCAGCTCCTATAATTCACCCCTCCACTTT
CDR3aa: CASSPTTGSFSSYNSPLHF
j_gene: TRBJ1-6
d_gene: -
abundance: -
v_gene: TRBV19

CDR3nt: TGCGCCAGCAGCCGAGACGGGGGTTTTTATTCACCCCTCCACTTT
CDR3aa: CASSRDGGFYSPLHF
j_gene: TRBJ1-6
d_gene: -
abundance: once
v_gene: TRBV4-1

CDR3nt: TGTGCCAGCAGTGAAAGGAGGTCTAATGAAAAACTGTTTTTT
CDR3aa: CASSERRSNEKLFF
j_gene: TRBJ1-4
d_gene: -
abundance: -
v_gene: TRBV2

CDR3nt: TGTGCCAGTAGCCCGGGGACTAGCGGGAACCCTAATGAGCAGTTCTTC
CDR3aa: CASSPGTSGNPNEQFF
j_gene: TRBJ2-1
d_gene: TRBD2
abundance: once
v_gene: TRBV5-6

CDR3nt: TGTGCCAGCAGCTTAGCGGGAGGAAGCGAGCAGTACTTC
CDR3aa: CASSLAGGSEQYF
j_gene: TRBJ2-7
d_gene: -
abundance: few
v_gene: TRBV7-9

CDR3nt: TGTGCCAGCAGCGTAGGGGGCAGGACCTACAATGAGCAGTTCTTC
CDR3aa: CASSVGGRTYNEQFF
j_gene: TRBJ2-1
d_gene: -
abundance: -
v_gene: TRBV9

CDR3nt: TGTGCCAGCAGCTTAGCTGGACAGGGTTCACCCCTCCACTTT
CDR3aa: CASSLAGQGSPLHF
j_gene: TRBJ1-6
d_gene: TRBD1
abundance: -
v_gene: TRBV7-3

CDR3nt: TGTGCCAGCAGCGACAGAAATGAGTGGGTGCAGTTCTTC
CDR3aa: CASSDRNEWVQFF
j_gene: TRBJ2-1
d_gene: -
abundance: -
v_gene: TRBV4-2

CDR3nt: TGTGCCAGCCGCCGGGACAGTACGAACACCGGGGAGCTGTTTTTT
CDR3aa: CASRRDSTNTGELFF
j_gene: TRBJ2-2
d_gene: TRBD1
abundance: -
v_gene: TRBV2

CDR3nt: TGTGCCAGCAGCTTAGTAGCCAACACCGGGGAGCTGTTTTTT
CDR3aa: CASSLVANTGELFF
j_gene: TRBJ2-2
d_gene: -
abundance: -
v_gene: TRBV11-3

CDR3nt: TGTGCCAGCGGAACACAGTTCATGAACACTGAAGCTTTCTTT
CDR3aa: CASGTQFMNTEAFF
j_gene: TRBJ1-1
d_gene: -
abundance: -
v_gene: TRBV11-2

CDR3nt: TGTGCCACCAGCCACGGTCACGCGGGAGCGGTAGATACGCAGTATTTT
CDR3aa: CATSHGHAGAVDTQYF
j_gene: TRBJ2-3
d_gene: TRBD2
abundance: -
v_gene: TRBV15

CDR3nt: TGTGCCAGCGGGGGGGGCGGGGCTGTCACAGATACGCAGTATTTT
CDR3aa: CASGGGGAVTDTQYF
j_gene: TRBJ2-3
d_gene: -
abundance: -
v_gene: TRBV5-4

CDR3nt: TGTGCCTGGGATAGCGGGAGCTACGAGCAGTACTTC
CDR3aa: CAWDSGSYEQYF
j_gene: TRBJ2-7
d_gene: TRBD2
abundance: once
v_gene: TRBV30

CDR3nt: TGTGCCAGCAGCTTAGCGATCGCAGGGGGAAAAGAGACCCAGTACTTC
CDR3aa: CASSLAIAGGKETQYF
j_gene: TRBJ2-5
d_gene: TRBD1
abundance: -
v_gene: TRBV7-9

CDR3nt: TGCAGTGCTAGTACGGGGGGAAATCAGCCCCAGCATTTT
CDR3aa: CSASTGGNQPQHF
j_gene: TRBJ1-5
d_gene: -
abundance: -
v_gene: TRBV20-1

CDR3nt: TGTGCCAGCTCACGACAGGGGCCTCTCAATTCACCCCTCCACTTT
CDR3aa: CASSRQGPLNSPLHF
j_gene: TRBJ1-6
d_gene: TRBD1
abundance: -
v_gene: TRBV18

CDR3nt: TGTGCCAGCAGCGGCGGGGGTAGGAAGAATGAGCAGTTCTTC
CDR3aa: CASSGGGRKNEQFF
j_gene: TRBJ2-1
d_gene: TRBD2
abundance: -
v_gene: TRBV7-2

CDR3nt: TGTGCCAGCAGCCTGAGCGGGAGGACGGGGAGGAATGAGCAGTTCTTC
CDR3aa: CASSLSGRTGRNEQFF
j_gene: TRBJ2-1
d_gene: TRBD2
abundance: -
v_gene: TRBV4-2